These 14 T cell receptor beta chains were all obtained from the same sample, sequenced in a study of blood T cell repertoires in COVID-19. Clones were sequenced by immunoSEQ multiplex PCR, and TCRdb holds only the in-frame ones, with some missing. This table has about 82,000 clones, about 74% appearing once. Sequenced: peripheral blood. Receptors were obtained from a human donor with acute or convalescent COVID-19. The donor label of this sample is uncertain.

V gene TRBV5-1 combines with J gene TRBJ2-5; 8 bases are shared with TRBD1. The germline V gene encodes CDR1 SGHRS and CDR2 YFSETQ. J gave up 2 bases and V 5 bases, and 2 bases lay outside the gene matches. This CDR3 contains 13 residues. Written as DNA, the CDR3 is TGCGCCAGCAGAAGGACAGGGCAAGAGACCCAGTACTTC. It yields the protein CASRRTGQETQYF.

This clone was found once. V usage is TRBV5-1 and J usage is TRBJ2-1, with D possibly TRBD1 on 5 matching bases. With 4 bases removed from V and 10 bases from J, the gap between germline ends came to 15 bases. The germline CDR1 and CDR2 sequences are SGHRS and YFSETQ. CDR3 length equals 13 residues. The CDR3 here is CASSGNGAGEQFF. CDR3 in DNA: TGCGCCAGCAGCGGCAATGGGGCCGGGGAGCAGTTCTTC.

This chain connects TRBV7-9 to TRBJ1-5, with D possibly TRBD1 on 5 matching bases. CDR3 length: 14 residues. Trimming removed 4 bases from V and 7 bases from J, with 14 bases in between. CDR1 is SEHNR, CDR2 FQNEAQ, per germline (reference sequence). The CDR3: CASSYSTGDQPQHF. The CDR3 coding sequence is TGTGCCAGCAGCTACTCCACAGGAGACCAGCCCCAGCATTTT.

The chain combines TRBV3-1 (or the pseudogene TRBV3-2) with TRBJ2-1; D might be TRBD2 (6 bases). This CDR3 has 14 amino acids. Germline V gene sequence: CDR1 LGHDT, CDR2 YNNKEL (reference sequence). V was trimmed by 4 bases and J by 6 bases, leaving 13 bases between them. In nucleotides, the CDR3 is TGTGCCAGCAGCCTCGGGACTCGCACCAATGAGCAGTTCTTC. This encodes CASSLGTRTNEQFF.

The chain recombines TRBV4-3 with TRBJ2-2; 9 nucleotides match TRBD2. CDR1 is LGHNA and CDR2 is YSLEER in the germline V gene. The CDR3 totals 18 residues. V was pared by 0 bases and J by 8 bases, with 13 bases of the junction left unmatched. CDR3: CASSQDSLAGGPSGELFF. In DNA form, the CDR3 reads TGCGCCAGCAGCCAAGATTCACTGGCGGGAGGGCCATCAGGGGAGCTGTTTTTT.

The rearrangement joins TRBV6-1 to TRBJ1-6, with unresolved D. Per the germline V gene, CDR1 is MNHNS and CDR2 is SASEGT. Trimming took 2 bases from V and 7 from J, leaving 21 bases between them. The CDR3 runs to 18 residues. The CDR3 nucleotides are TGTGCCAGCAGTGAATTCCCTATGAGGCAGTCCCTAAATTCACCCCTCCACTTT. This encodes CASSEFPMRQSLNSPLHF.

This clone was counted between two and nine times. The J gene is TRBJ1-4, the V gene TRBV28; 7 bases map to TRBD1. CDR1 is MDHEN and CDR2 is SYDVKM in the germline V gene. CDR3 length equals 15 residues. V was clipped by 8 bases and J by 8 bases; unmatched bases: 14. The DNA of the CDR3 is TGTGCCAGCTCTCCCCCCGGGACAGCGAGGGAAAAACTGTTTTTT. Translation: CASSPPGTAREKLFF.

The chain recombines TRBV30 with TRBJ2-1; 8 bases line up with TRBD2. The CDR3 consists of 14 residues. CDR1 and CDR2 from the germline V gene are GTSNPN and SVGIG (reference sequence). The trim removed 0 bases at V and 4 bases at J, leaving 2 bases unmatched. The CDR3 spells CAWSVLAGYNEQFF. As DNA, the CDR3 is TGTGCCTGGAGTGTATTAGCGGGGTACAATGAGCAGTTCTTC.

The CDR3 spells CATSERDTSYNEQFF. CDR3 sequence (DNA): TGTGCCACCAGTGAAAGGGACACCTCCTACAATGAGCAGTTCTTC. This chain links TRBV24-1 with TRBJ2-1, with TRBD1 as a possible D gene (6 bases). Trimming cost V 4 bases and J 0 bases, with 9 bases left between them. From germline, CDR1 is KGHDR and CDR2 SFDVKD. The CDR3 runs to 15 residues.

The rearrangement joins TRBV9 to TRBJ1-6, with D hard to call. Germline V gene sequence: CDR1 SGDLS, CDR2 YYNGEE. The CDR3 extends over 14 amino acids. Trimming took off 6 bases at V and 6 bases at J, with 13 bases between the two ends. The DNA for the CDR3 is TGTGCCAGCAATCCGGGATCCGGTAATTCACCCCTCCACTTT. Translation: CASNPGSGNSPLHF.

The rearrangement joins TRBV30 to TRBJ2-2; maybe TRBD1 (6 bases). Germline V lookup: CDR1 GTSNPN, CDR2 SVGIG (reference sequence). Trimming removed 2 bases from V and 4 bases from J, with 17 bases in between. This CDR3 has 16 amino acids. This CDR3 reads CAWSSAQGWVTGELFF. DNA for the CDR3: TGTGCCTGGAGTTCGGCACAGGGATGGGTCACCGGGGAGCTGTTTTTT.

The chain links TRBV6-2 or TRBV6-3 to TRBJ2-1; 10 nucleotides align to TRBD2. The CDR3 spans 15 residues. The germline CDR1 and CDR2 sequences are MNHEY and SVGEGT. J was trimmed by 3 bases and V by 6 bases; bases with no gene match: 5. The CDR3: CASSLAGDIYNEQFF. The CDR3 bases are TGTGCCAGCAGCCTAGCGGGAGATATCTACAATGAGCAGTTCTTC.

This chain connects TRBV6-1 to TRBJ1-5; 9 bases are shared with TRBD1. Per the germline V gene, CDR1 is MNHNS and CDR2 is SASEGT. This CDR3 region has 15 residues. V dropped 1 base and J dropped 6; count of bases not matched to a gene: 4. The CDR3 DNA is TGTGCCAGCAGTGAAGGCACAGGGGGCCGTCAGCCCCAGCATTTT. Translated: CASSEGTGGRQPQHF.

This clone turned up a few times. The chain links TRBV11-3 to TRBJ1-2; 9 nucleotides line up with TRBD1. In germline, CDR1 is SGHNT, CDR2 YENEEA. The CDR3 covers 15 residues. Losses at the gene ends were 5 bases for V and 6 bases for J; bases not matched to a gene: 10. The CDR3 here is CASSDPDRGRDGYTF. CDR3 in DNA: TGTGCCAGCAGCGACCCGGACAGGGGCCGGGATGGCTACACCTTC.